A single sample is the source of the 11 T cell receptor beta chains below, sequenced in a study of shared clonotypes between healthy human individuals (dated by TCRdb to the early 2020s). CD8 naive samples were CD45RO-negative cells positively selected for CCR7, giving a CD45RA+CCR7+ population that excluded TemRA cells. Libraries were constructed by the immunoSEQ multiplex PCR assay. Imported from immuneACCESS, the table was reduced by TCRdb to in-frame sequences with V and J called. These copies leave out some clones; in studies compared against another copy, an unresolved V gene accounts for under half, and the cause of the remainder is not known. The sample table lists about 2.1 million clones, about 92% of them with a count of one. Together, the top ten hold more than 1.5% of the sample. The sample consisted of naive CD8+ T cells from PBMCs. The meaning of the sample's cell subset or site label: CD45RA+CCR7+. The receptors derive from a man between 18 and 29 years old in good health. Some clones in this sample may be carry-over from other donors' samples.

The CDR3 loop reads CSVDGEKETQYF. The CDR3 bases are TGCAGCGTCGACGGGGAAAAAGAGACCCAGTACTTC. The V gene is TRBV29-1, the J gene TRBJ2-5; tentatively, D is TRBD2 (5 bases). From germline, CDR1 is SQVTM and CDR2 ANQGSEA. V lost 6 bases and J 3 bases, leaving 11 bases between the germline ends. This CDR3 comprises 12 residues.

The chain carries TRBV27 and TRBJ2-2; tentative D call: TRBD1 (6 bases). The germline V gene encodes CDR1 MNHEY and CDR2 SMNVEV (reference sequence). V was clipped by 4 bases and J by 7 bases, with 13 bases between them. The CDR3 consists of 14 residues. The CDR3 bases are TGTGCCAGCAGTTACAGGGATGCGGACGGGGAGCTGTTTTTT. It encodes CASSYRDADGELFF.

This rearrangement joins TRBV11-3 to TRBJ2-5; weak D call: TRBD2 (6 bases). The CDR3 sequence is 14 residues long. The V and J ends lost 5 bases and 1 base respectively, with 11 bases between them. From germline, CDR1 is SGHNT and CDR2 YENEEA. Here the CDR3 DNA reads TGTGCCAGCAGCCCCCCCGGGGGCCAAGAGACCCAGTACTTC. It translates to CASSPPGGQETQYF.

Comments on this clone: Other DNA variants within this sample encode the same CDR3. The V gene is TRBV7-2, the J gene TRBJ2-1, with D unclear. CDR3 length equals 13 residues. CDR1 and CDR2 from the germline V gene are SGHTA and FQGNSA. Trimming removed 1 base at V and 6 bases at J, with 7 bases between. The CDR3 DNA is TGTGCCAGCAGCTTAGGACTGACCAATGAGCAGTTCTTC. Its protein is CASSLGLTNEQFF.

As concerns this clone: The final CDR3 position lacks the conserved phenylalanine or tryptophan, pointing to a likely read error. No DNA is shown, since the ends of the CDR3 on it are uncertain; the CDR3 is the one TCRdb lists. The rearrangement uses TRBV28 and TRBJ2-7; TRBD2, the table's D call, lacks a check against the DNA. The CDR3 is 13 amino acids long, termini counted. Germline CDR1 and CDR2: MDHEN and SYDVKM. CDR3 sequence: CASTERGSGLGSL.

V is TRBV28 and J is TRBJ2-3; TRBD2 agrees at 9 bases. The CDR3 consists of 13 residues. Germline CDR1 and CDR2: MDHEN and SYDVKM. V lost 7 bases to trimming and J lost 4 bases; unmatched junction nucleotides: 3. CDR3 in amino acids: CASIRGRADTQYF. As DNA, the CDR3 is TGTGCCAGCATCCGCGGGAGGGCAGATACGCAGTATTTT.

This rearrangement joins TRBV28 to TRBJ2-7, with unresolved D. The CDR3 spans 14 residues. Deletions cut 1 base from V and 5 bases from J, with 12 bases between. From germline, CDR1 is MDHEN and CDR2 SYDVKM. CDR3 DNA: TGTGCCAGCAGTTTATTGGGATCCTCTGACGAGCAGTACTTC. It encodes CASSLLGSSDEQYF. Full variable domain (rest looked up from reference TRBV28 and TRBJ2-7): DVKVTQSSRYLVKRTGEKVFLECVQDMDHENMFWYRQDPGLGLRLIYFSYDVKMKEKGDIPEGYSVSREKKERFSLILESASTNQTSMYLCASSLLGSSDEQYFGPGTRLTVT.

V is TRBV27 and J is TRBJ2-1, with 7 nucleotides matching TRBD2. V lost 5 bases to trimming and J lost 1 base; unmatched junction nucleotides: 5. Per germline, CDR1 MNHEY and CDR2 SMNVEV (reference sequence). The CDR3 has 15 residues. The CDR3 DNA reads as TGTGCCAGCAGTCAGGGACTACCTTCCTACAATGAGCAGTTCTTC. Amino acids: CASSQGLPSYNEQFF.

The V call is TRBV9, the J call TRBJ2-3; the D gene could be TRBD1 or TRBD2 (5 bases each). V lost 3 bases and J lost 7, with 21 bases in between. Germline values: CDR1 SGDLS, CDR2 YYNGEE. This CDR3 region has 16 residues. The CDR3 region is CASSASRDQILYTQYF. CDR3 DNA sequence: TGTGCCAGCAGCGCATCACGGGACCAAATTCTCTATACGCAGTATTTT.

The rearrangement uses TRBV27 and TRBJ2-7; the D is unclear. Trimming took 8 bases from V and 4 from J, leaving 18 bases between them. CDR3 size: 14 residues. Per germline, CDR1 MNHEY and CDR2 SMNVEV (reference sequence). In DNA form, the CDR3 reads TGTGCCAGCCGTCCCCTCCCAAGGCCATACGAGCAGTACTTC. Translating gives CASRPLPRPYEQYF.

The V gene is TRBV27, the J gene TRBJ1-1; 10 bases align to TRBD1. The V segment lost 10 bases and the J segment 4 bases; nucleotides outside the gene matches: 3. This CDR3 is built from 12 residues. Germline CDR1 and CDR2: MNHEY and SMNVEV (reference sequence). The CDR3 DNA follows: TGTGCCACCCGGACAGGGGGCACTGAAGCTTTCTTT. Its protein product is CATRTGGTEAFF.